A single sample is the source of the 13 T cell receptor beta chains below, sequenced in a study of cytotoxic CD8 clonotypes in ibrutinib-treated CLL. Assay used: immunoSEQ multiplex PCR; TCRdb lists only in-frame clones, some missing. The data show roughly 110,000 clones, about 53% seen once. This material consisted of PBMCs, taken after 24 months of ibrutinib treatment. The receptors derive from a human donor with chronic lymphocytic leukemia.

The chain couples TRBV30 to TRBJ2-1; 11 nucleotides line up with TRBD2. Germline loops: CDR1 GTSNPN, CDR2 SVGIG (reference sequence). Trimming at V came to 2 bases and at J to 5 bases, leaving 5 bases not matched to a gene. The length of the CDR3 is 15 residues. The CDR3 spells CAWSPLAGANNEQFF. The CDR3 coding sequence is TGTGCCTGGAGTCCACTAGCGGGGGCCAACAATGAGCAGTTCTTC.

This chain connects TRBV5-1 to TRBJ2-7, with TRBD1 matching 8 bases. The V gene's germline CDR1 is SGHRS and CDR2 YFSETQ. CDR3 length: 15 amino acids. V lost 3 bases and J lost 5; bases outside the gene matches: 10. In DNA form, the CDR3 reads TGCGCCAGCAGCTCAAATCAGGGGGCAGACAACGAGCAGTACTTC. Translation gives CASSSNQGADNEQYF.

This clone was counted between two and nine times. This CDR3 reads CASSLSPGEEQYF. CDR3 coding DNA: TGCGCCAGCAGCTTGAGTCCTGGGGAAGAGCAGTACTTC. V and J are TRBV5-1 and TRBJ2-7; unclear D gene. The CDR3 sequence is 13 residues long. The germline V gene encodes CDR1 SGHRS and CDR2 YFSETQ. Trimming shortened V by 1 base and J by 7 bases, and 12 bases separated the two germline ends.

In this sample, this clone turned up once. V and J are TRBV29-1 and TRBJ2-3; D may correspond to TRBD1 or TRBD2 (6 bases each). The CDR3 loop spans 13 amino acids. The germline V and J ends were trimmed by 6 bases and 2 bases, with 12 bases remaining between them. Looked up from germline, CDR1 is SQVTM and CDR2 is ANQGSEA. Written as DNA, the CDR3 is TGCAGCGTAAGAAGGGGGGCCACAGATACGCAGTATTTT. This codes for CSVRRGATDTQYF.

V is TRBV27 and J is TRBJ2-7; TRBD1 matches at 12 bases. In germline, CDR1 is MNHEY, CDR2 SMNVEV (reference sequence). V lost 2 bases and J lost 7; bases outside the gene matches: 9. The length of the CDR3 is 16 residues. The CDR3 nucleotides are TGTGCCAGCAGTTTAGGGGCCCGGGACAGGGGGCTTGAGCAGTACTTC. The encoded protein is CASSLGARDRGLEQYF.

This clone has a handful of counts. The CDR3 DNA reads TGTGCCAGCAGCGTCGGGACAAATAGCAATCAGCCCCAGCATTTT. It encodes CASSVGTNSNQPQHF. The chain carries TRBV9 and TRBJ1-5; perhaps TRBD1 as D (6 bases). V dropped 2 bases and J dropped 0 bases, with 9 bases sitting between them. The CDR3 has 15 residues. The germline V gene has CDR1 SGDLS and CDR2 YYNGEE.

The chain combines TRBV7-9 with TRBJ1-4; D perhaps matches TRBD1 (5 bases). Germline V gene data show CDR1 as SEHNR and CDR2 as FQNEAQ (reference sequence). The CDR3 is 13 amino acids. Trimming shortened V by 3 bases and J by 8 bases, and 10 bases separated the two germline ends. CDR3 coding DNA: TGTGCCAGCAGCTTCAGGGCGGGGGAAAAACTGTTTTTT. Translation gives CASSFRAGEKLFF. The complete variable domain, with remaining parts taken from reference TRBV7-9 and TRBJ1-4, reads DTGVSQNPRHKITKRGQNVTFRCDPISEHNRLYWYRQTLGQGPEFLTYFQNEAQLEKSRLLSDRFSAERPKGSFSTLEIQRTEQGDSAMYLCASSFRAGEKLFFGSGTQLSVL.

The chain links TRBV6-5 to TRBJ1-1; D might be TRBD1 (5 bases). The V gene's germline CDR1 is MNHEY and CDR2 SVGAGI. The CDR3 consists of 15 residues. Between the trimmed V and J ends, which lost 2 bases and 4 bases, there was a span of 14 bases. This CDR3 reads CASSYSPGYSTEAFF. CDR3 coding DNA: TGTGCCAGCAGTTACAGCCCAGGGTATAGCACTGAAGCTTTCTTT.

This chain joins TRBV30 and TRBJ1-1, with a tentative D call TRBD1 (6 bases). This CDR3 comprises 13 residues. The germline V gene has CDR1 GTSNPN and CDR2 SVGIG (reference sequence). The V end lost 4 bases, the J end lost 5 bases, and 14 bases lay between the germline ends. Here the CDR3 reads CAWNLQGVTEAFF. The CDR3 nucleotides are TGTGCCTGGAATCTACAGGGAGTTACTGAAGCTTTCTTT.

V gene TRBV9 combines with J gene TRBJ1-2; 10 bases align to TRBD1. The CDR3 contains 16 residues. The V gene end was trimmed by 1 base and the J gene end by 5 bases; junction bases not matched to a gene: 8. The germline CDR1 and CDR2 sequences are SGDLS and YYNGEE. CDR3 in DNA: TGTGCCAGCAGCGTACTCGGGACAGGGGATGGTTATGGCTACACCTTC. Translating gives CASSVLGTGDGYGYTF.

The chain carries TRBV9 and TRBJ2-7; the D gene is possibly TRBD1 (6 bases). CDR3 length: 15 residues. Germline CDR1 and CDR2: SGDLS and YYNGEE. V dropped 3 bases and J dropped 1 base, with 14 bases sitting between them. This CDR3 reads CASSGGGPASYEQYF. In nucleotides, the CDR3 is TGTGCCAGCAGCGGAGGGGGTCCCGCATCCTACGAGCAGTACTTC.

The chain joins TRBV2 to TRBJ1-6; D remains ambiguous. Germline V gives CDR1 SNHLY, CDR2 FYNNEI. V was shortened by 10 bases and J by 9 bases, with 19 bases between the two germline ends. This CDR3 is 14 amino acids long. This CDR3 reads CAIAIDIGISPLHF. CDR3 nucleotide sequence: TGTGCCATCGCCATTGACATAGGGATTTCACCCCTCCACTTT.

This chain links TRBV11-2 with TRBJ2-3; possible D gene TRBD2, 5 bases. The CDR3 length is 14 residues. In germline, CDR1 is SGHAT, CDR2 FQNNGV. V dropped 1 base and J dropped 1 base, with 6 bases sitting between them. For the CDR3, the DNA is TGTGCCAGCAGCTTAGGGCGGGGCACAGATACGCAGTATTTT. It is translated as CASSLGRGTDTQYF.